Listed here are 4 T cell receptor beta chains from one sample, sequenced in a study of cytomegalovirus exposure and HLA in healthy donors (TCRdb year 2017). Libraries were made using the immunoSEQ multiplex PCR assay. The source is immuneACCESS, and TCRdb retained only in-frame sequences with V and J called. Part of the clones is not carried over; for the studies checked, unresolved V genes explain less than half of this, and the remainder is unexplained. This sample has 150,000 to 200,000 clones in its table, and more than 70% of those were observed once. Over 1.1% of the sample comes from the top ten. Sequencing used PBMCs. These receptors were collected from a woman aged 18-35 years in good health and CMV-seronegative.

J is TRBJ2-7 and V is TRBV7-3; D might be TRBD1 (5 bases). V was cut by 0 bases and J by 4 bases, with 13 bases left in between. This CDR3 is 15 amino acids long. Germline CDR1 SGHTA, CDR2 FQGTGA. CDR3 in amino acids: CASSLTPGRGYEQYF. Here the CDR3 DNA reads TGTGCCAGCAGCTTAACGCCAGGGCGCGGATACGAGCAGTACTTC. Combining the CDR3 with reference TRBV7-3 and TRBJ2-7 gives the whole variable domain GAGVSQTPSNKVTEKGKYVELRCDPISGHTALYWYRQSLGQGPEFLIYFQGTGAADDSGLPNDRFFAVRPEGSVSTLKIQRTERGDSAVYLCASSLTPGRGYEQYFGPGTRLTVT.

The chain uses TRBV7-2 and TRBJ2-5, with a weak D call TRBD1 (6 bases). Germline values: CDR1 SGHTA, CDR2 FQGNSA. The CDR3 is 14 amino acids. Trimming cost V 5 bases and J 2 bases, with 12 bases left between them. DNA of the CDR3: TGTGCCAGCAGCAGTCTAGGGGGTCAAGAGACCCAGTACTTC. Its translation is CASSSLGGQETQYF.

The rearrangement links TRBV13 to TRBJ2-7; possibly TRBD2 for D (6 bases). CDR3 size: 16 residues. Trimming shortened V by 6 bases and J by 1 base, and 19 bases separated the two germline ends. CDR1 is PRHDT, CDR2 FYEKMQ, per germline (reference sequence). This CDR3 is CASSPTGGEPSYEQYF. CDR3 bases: TGTGCCAGCAGTCCCACTGGCGGGGAGCCGTCCTACGAGCAGTACTTC.

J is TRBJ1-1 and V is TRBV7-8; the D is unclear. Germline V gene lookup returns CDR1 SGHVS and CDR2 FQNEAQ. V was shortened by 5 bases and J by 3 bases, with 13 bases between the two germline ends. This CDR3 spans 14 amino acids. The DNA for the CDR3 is TGTGCCAGCAGCCTCTTGGGCGATTACACTGAAGCTTTCTTT. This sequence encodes CASSLLGDYTEAFF.